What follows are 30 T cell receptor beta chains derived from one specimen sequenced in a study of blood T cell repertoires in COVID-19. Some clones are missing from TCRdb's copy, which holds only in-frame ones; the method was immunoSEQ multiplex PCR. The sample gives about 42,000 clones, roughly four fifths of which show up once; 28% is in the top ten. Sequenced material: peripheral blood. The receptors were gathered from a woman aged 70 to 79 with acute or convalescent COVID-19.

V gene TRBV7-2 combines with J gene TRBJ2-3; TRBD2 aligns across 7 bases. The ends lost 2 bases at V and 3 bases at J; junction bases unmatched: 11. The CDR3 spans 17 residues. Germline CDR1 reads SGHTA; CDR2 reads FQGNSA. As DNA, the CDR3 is TGTGCCAGCAGCTTAAGGCCCACTAGCGCGGGAACAGATACGCAGTATTTT. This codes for CASSLRPTSAGTDTQYF.

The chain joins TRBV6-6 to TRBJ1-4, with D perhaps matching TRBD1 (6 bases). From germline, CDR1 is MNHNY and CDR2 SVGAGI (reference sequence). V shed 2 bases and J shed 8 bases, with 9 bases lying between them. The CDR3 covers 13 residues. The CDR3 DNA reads TGTGCCAGCAGTTACGGGGGCCTGGAAAAACTGTTTTTT. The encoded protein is CASSYGGLEKLFF.

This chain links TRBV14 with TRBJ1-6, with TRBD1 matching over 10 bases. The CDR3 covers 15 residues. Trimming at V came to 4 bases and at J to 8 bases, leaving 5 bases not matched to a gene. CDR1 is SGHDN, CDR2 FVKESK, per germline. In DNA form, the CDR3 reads TGTGCCAGCAGCCGACGGACAGGGGGGGATTCACCCCTCCACTTT. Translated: CASSRRTGGDSPLHF.

The CDR3 here is CASVEFTPYEQYF. The CDR3 DNA reads TGTGCCAGCGTGGAGTTTACGCCCTACGAGCAGTACTTC. V gene TRBV9 combines with J gene TRBJ2-7; no firm D call. V was cut by 7 bases and J by 2 bases, with 13 bases left in between. The CDR3 consists of 13 residues. The V gene's germline CDR1 is SGDLS and CDR2 YYNGEE.

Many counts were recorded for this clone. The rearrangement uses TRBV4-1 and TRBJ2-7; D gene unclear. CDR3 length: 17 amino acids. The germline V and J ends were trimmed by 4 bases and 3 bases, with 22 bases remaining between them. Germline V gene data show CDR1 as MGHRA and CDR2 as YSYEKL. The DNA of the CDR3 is TGCGCCAGCAGCCCCGGCCCGTTTAGCTCCTCTTTCTACGAGCAGTACTTC. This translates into CASSPGPFSSSFYEQYF.

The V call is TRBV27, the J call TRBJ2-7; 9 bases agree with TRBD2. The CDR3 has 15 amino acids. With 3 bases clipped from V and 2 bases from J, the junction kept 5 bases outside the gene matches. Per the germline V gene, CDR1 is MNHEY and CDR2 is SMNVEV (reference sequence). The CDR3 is CASSFISGSTYEQYF. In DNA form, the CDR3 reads TGTGCCAGCAGTTTCATTAGCGGGAGCACCTACGAGCAGTACTTC.

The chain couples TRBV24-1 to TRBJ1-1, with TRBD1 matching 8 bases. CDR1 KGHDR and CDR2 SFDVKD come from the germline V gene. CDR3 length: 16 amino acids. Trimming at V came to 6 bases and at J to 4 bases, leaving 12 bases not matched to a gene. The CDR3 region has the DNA TGTGCCACCAGTCATCCGACAGGGGCAGGGGGCACTGAAGCTTTCTTT. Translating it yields CATSHPTGAGGTEAFF.

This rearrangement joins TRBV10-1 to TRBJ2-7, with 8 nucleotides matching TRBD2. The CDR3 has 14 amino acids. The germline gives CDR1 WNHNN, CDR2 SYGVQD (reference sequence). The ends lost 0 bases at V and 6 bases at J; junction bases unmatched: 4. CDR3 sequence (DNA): TGCGCCAGCAGTGAGTCCGGGACTAGATCCGAGCAGTACTTC. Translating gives CASSESGTRSEQYF.

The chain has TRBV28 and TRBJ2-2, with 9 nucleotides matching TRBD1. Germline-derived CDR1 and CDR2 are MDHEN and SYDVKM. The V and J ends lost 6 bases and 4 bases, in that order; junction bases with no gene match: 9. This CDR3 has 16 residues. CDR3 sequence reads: CASRTMGQGFTGELFF. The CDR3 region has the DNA TGTGCCAGCAGAACTATGGGACAGGGATTCACCGGGGAGCTGTTTTTT. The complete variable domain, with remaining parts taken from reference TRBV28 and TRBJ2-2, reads DVKVTQSSRYLVKRTGEKVFLECVQDMDHENMFWYRQDPGLGLRLIYFSYDVKMKEKGDIPEGYSVSREKKERFSLILESASTNQTSMYLCASRTMGQGFTGELFFGEGSRLTVL.

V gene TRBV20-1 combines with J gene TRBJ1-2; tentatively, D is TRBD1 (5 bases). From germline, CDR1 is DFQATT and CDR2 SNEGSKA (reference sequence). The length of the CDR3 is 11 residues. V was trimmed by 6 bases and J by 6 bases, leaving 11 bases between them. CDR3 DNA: TGCAGTGCGGGAGGGGTTGATGGCTACACCTTC. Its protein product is CSAGGVDGYTF.

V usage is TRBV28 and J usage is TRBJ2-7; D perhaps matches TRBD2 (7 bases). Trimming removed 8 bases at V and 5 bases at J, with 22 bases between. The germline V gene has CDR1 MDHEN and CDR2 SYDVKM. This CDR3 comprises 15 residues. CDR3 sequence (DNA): TGTGCCAGCTGTCTAGCAATTAGGGGGGGTAACGAGCAGTACTTC. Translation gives CASCLAIRGGNEQYF. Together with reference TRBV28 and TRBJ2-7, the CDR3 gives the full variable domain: DVKVTQSSRYLVKRTGEKVFLECVQDMDHENMFWYRQDPGLGLRLIYFSYDVKMKEKGDIPEGYSVSREKKERFSLILESASTNQTSMYLCASCLAIRGGNEQYFGPGTRLTVT.

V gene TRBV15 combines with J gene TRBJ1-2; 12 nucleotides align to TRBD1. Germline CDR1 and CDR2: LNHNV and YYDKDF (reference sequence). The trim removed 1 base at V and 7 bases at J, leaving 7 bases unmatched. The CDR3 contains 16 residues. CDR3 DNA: TGTGCCACCAGCAGAGCCGCCGGGACAGGGGGCGGTGGCTACACCTTC. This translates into CATSRAAGTGGGGYTF.

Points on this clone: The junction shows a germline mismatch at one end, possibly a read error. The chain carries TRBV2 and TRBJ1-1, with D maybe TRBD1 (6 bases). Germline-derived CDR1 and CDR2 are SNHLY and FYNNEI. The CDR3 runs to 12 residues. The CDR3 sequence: CASSPTGLETFF. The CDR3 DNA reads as TGTGCCAGCAGTCCCACAGGGCTTGAAACTTTCTTT.

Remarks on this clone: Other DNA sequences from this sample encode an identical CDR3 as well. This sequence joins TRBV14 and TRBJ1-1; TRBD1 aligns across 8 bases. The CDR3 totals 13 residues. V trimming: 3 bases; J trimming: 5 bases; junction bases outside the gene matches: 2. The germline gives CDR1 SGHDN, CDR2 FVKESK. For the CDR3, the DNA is TGTGCCAGCAGCCAGAACAGGGGGACTGAAGCTTTCTTT. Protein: CASSQNRGTEAFF.

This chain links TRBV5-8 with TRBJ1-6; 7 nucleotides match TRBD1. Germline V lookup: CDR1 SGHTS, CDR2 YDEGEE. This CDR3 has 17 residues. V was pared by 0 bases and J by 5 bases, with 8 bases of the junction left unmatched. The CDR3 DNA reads TGTGCCAGCAGCTTGGGGGCCGGGACAGCCGATAATTCACCCCTCCACTTT. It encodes CASSLGAGTADNSPLHF.

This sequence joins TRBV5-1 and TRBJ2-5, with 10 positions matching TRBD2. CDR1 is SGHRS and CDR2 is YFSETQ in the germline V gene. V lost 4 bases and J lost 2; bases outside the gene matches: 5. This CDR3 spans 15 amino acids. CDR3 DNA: TGCGCCAGCAGCCAAAGACTAGCGGGTCAAGAGACCCAGTACTTC. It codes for CASSQRLAGQETQYF.

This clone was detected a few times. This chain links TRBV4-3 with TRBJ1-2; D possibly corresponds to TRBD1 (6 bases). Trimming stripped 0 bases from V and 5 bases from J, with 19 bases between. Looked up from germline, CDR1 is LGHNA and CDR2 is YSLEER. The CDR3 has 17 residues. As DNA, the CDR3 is TGCGCCAGCAGCCAAGACACACCACAGGGAGAAAAGTATGGCTACACCTTC. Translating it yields CASSQDTPQGEKYGYTF.

The CDR3 spells CAWSVLDAGSYNEQFF. DNA for the CDR3: TGTGCCTGGAGTGTACTGGATGCTGGGAGCTACAATGAGCAGTTCTTC. This sequence joins TRBV30 and TRBJ2-1, with a tentative D call TRBD2 (5 bases). Trimming took off 0 bases at V and 3 bases at J, with 15 bases between the two ends. The germline CDR1 and CDR2 sequences are GTSNPN and SVGIG (reference sequence). The CDR3 runs 16 residues. Full variable domain (remainder filled in from reference TRBV30 and TRBJ2-1): SQTIHQWPATLVQPVGSPLSLECTVEGTSNPNLYWYRQAAGRGLQLLFYSVGIGQISSEVPQNLSASRPQDRQFILSSKKLLLSDSGFYLCAWSVLDAGSYNEQFFGPGTRLTVL.

The CDR3 region has the DNA TGTGCCAGTAGTATCCGGACAGGGGGCGGGAATGAGCAGTTCTTC. This sequence encodes CASSIRTGGGNEQFF. The chain has TRBV19 and TRBJ2-1; the match to TRBD1 covers 11 bases. The CDR3 totals 15 residues. J gave up 7 bases and V 3 bases, and 5 bases lay outside the gene matches. Germline V gives CDR1 LNHDA, CDR2 SQIVND (reference sequence).

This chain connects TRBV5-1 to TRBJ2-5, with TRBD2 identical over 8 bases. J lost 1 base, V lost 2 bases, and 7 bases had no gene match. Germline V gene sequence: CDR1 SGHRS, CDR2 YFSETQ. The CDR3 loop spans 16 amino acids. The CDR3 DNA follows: TGCGCCAGCAGCTTTCAAGAGCGGGGGCTCCAAGAGACCCAGTACTTC. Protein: CASSFQERGLQETQYF.

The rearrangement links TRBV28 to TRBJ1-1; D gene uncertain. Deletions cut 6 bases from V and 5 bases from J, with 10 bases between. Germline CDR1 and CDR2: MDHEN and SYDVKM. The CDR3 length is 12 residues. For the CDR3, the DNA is TGTGCCAGCAGGTTAGGGAGGACTGAAGCTTTCTTT. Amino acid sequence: CASRLGRTEAFF.

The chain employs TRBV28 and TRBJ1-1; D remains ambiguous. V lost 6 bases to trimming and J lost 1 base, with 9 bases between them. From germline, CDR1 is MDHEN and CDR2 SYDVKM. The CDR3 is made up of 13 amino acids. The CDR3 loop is CASRTQTNTEAFF. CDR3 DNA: TGTGCCAGCAGAACACAGACGAACACTGAAGCTTTCTTT.

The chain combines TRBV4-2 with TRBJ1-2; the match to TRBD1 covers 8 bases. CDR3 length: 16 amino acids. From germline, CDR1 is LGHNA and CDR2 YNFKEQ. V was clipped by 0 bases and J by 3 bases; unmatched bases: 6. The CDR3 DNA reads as TGTGCCAGCAGCCAAGACCGGCAGGGGGCGGACTATGGCTACACCTTC. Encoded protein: CASSQDRQGADYGYTF.

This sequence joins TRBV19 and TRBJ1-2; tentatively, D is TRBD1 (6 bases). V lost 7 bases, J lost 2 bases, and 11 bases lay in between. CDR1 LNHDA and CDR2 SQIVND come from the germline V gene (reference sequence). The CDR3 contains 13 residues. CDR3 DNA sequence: TGTGCCAGTACCGCCGGACAGAACTATGGCTACACCTTC. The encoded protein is CASTAGQNYGYTF. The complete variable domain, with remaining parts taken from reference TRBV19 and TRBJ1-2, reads DGGITQSPKYLFRKEGQNVTLSCEQNLNHDAMYWYRQDPGQGLRLIYYSQIVNDFQKGDIAEGYSVSREKKESFPLTVTSAQKNPTAFYLCASTAGQNYGYTFGSGTRLTVV.

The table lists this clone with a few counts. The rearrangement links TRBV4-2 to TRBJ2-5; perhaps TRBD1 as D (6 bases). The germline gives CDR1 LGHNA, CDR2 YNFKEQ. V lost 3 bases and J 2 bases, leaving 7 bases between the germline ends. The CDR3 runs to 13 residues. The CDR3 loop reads CASSQGHQETQYF. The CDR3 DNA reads TGTGCCAGCAGCCAGGGACATCAAGAGACCCAGTACTTC.

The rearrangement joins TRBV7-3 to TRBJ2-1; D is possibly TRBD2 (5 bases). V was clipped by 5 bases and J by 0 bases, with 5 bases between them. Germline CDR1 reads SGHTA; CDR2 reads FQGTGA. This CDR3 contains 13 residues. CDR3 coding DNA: TGTGCCAGCAGCCGGGGCTCCTACAATGAGCAGTTCTTC. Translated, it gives CASSRGSYNEQFF. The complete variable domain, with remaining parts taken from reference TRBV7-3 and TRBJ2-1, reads GAGVSQTPSNKVTEKGKYVELRCDPISGHTALYWYRQSLGQGPEFLIYFQGTGAADDSGLPNDRFFAVRPEGSVSTLKIQRTERGDSAVYLCASSRGSYNEQFFGPGTRLTVL.

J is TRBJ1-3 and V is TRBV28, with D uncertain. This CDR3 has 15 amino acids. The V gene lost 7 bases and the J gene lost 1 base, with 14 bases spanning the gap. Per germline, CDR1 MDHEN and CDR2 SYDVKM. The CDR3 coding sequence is TGTGCCAGCACCCCTATCGAGTTTTCTGGAAACACCATATATTTT. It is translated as CASTPIEFSGNTIYF.

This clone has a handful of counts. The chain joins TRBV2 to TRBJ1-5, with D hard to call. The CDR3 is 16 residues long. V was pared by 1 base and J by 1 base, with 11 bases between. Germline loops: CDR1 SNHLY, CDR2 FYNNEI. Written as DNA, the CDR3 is TGTGCCAGCAGTGAAGAGAGGGTACGGAGCAATCAGCCCCAGCATTTT. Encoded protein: CASSEERVRSNQPQHF.

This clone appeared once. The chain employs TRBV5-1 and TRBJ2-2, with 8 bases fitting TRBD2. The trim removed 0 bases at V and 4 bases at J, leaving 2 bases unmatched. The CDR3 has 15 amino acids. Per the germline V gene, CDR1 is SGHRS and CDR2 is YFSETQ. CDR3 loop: CASSLETSGTGELFF. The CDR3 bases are TGCGCCAGCAGCTTGGAAACTAGCGGCACCGGGGAGCTGTTTTTT.

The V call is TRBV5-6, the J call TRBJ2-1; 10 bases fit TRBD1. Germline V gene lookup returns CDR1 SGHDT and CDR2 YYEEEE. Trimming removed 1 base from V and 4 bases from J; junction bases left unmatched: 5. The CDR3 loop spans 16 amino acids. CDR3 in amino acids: CASSLLRQGAYNEQFF. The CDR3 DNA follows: TGTGCCAGCAGCTTGTTAAGACAGGGGGCTTACAATGAGCAGTTCTTC.